This is a list of T cell receptor beta chains from one sample in a study of breast tumors, draining lymph nodes, adjacent tissues. TCRdb passed the multiplex PCR reads through MiXCR, listing each CDR3 protein once. The repertoire holds approximately 100,000 distinct CDR3 sequences, with 21% as singletons. The sample comprised axillary lymph node tissue. The receptors were sampled from a female donor with breast cancer. Some clones in this sample may be carry-over from other donors' samples. Both conserved end residues are part of each CDR3. The order of the fields is CDR3 length, D gene, V gene, clone size, J gene, CDR3 protein, CDR3 DNA. A D gene is named only where the DNA matches it firmly. A row's size may be missing; if present it is once, few, many or a size class.

16	TRBD1	TRBV28	few	TRBJ1-2	CASSSHLRAGGYGYTF	TGTGCCAGCAGTTCCCACCTGAGGGCAGGGGGCTATGGCTACACCTTC
13	NA	TRBV6-6	many	TRBJ1-2	CASSKTVNYGYTF	TGTGCCAGCAGTAAGACAGTTAACTATGGCTACACCTTC
15	NA	TRBV24-1	many	TRBJ1-3	CATSDNTGHGNTIYF	TGTGCCACCAGTGACAACACAGGGCATGGAAACACCATATATTTT
16	NA	TRBV14	many	TRBJ2-1	CASSLFGGTTYNEQFF	TGTGCCAGCAGCCTTTTTGGCGGGACGACCTACAATGAGCAGTTCTTC
16	NA	TRBV6-5	NA	TRBJ2-6	CAISTSGGFGANVLTF	TGTGCCATATCGACTTCCGGGGGTTTCGGGGCCAACGTCCTGACTTTC
15	NA	TRBV5-6	many	TRBJ2-5	CASSLGGFRKETQYF	TGTGCCAGCAGCTTGGGGGGGTTTCGGAAAGAGACCCAGTACTTC
13	NA	TRBV10-3	many	TRBJ2-1	CAISAGLDNEQFF	TGTGCCATCAGTGCGGGACTCGACAATGAGCAGTTCTTC
13	NA	TRBV2	many	TRBJ1-2	CASSRGINYGYTF	TGTGCCAGCAGCCGAGGGATTAACTATGGCTACACCTTC
18	TRBD1	TRBV19	few	TRBJ1-3	CASSIGTGTRGSGNTIYF	TGTGCCAGTAGTATTGGGACAGGGACACGGGGCTCTGGAAACACCATATATTTT
19	NA	TRBV6-5	many	TRBJ1-6	CASSYSTGTWSSYNSPLHF	TGTGCCAGCAGTTACTCGACGGGGACCTGGAGCTCCTATAATTCACCCCTCCACTTT
17	NA	TRBV11-2	many	TRBJ2-3	CASSSTDIFGLTDTQYF	TGTGCCAGCAGCTCCACCGACATTTTCGGCCTCACAGATACGCAGTATTTT
16	TRBD2	TRBV20-1	many	TRBJ2-5	CSARGLRSGTQETQYF	TGCAGTGCTAGAGGTTTACGGAGCGGGACCCAAGAGACCCAGTACTTC
15	TRBD2	TRBV7-3	many	TRBJ2-3	CASSPRGGGSDTQYF	TGTGCCAGCAGCCCCCGGGGGGGCGGCTCGGATACGCAGTATTTT
15	NA	TRBV20-1	many	TRBJ2-7	CSARRVLEGAYEQYF	TGCAGTGCTAGACGGGTCCTGGAAGGGGCATACGAGCAGTACTTC
17	NA	TRBV28	NA	TRBJ2-1	CASSFMEARHSYNEQFF	TGTGCCAGCAGTTTCATGGAGGCTAGGCATAGCTACAATGAGCAGTTCTTC
16	NA	TRBV6-1	many	TRBJ2-1	CASRRGGGQMIDEQFF	TGTGCCAGCAGAAGGGGGGGGGGCCAAATGATCGATGAGCAGTTCTTC
15	TRBD1	TRBV24-1	many	TRBJ2-5	CATSELGQGRETQYF	TGTGCCACCAGTGAACTGGGACAGGGGCGGGAGACCCAGTACTTC
17	NA	TRBV5-1	many	TRBJ2-1	CASSLEGTSRVYNEQFF	TGCGCCAGCAGCTTGGAAGGAACTAGCCGAGTATACAATGAGCAGTTCTTC
17	NA	TRBV5-1	NA	TRBJ1-1	CASSFLLGRGSNTEAFF	TGCGCCAGCAGCTTTCTCTTGGGGAGAGGGTCGAACACTGAAGCTTTCTTT
12	NA	TRBV28	many	TRBJ1-6	CASRDTNSPLHF	TGTGCCAGCAGGGACACTAATTCACCCCTCCACTTT
13	NA	TRBV5-1	many	TRBJ2-1	CASSLRGGDEQFF	TGCGCCAGCAGCTTGAGAGGAGGGGATGAGCAGTTCTTC
17	NA	TRBV3-1	NA	TRBJ1-3	CASSQDRAGRVGNTIYF	TGTGCCAGCAGCCAAGATCGCGCAGGGCGAGTTGGAAACACCATATATTTT
16	TRBD1	TRBV24-1	many	TRBJ1-2	CATSMGRAGQDNGYTF	TGTGCCACCAGTATGGGTAGAGCGGGACAGGACAATGGCTACACCTTC
21	NA	TRBV27	NA	TRBJ1-6	CASSLLALGPGRGFYNSPLHF	TGTGCCAGCAGTTTATTGGCCCTGGGTCCCGGCAGGGGCTTCTATAATTCACCCCTCCACTTT
15	TRBD2	TRBV6-5	NA	TRBJ2-5	CASSYWRELKETQYF	TGTGCCAGCAGTTACTGGCGGGAGTTAAAAGAGACCCAGTACTTC
15	NA	TRBV15	NA	TRBJ2-7	CATSRGQGGEFEQYF	TGTGCCACCAGCAGAGGGCAGGGTGGCGAATTCGAGCAGTACTTC
16	NA	TRBV19	many	TRBJ1-3	CASSIDRRQSGNTIYF	TGTGCCAGTAGTATAGATCGACGCCAGTCTGGAAACACCATATATTTT
16	NA	TRBV6-6	many	TRBJ1-2	CASSYRGRDLDYGYTF	TGTGCCAGCAGTTACCGCGGCAGGGATCTGGACTATGGCTACACCTTC
15	NA	TRBV7-2	many	TRBJ2-5	CASSLTGQQEETQYF	TGTGCCAGCAGCTTAACGGGACAACAGGAAGAGACCCAGTACTTC
13	TRBD1	TRBV24-1	once	TRBJ1-1	CATLAQGAGEAFF	TGTGCCACTTTAGCCCAGGGGGCAGGAGAAGCTTTCTTT
15	NA	TRBV20-1	many	TRBJ1-3	CSARVQPNSGNTIYF	TGCAGTGCTAGAGTACAGCCAAACTCTGGAAACACCATATATTTT
13	NA	TRBV28	many	TRBJ2-6	CASRESGANVLTF	TGTGCCAGCAGAGAATCTGGGGCCAACGTCCTGACTTTC
13	NA	TRBV2	many	TRBJ2-5	CASSESPMETQYF	TGTGCCAGCAGTGAATCCCCCATGGAGACCCAGTACTTC
13	NA	TRBV10-3	NA	TRBJ1-4	CAINAGRHEKLFF	TGTGCCATCAATGCAGGGCGGCATGAAAAACTGTTTTTT
14	TRBD2	TRBV28	NA	TRBJ2-3	CATASGIPTDTQYF	TGTGCCACCGCTAGCGGGATCCCCACAGATACGCAGTATTTT
14	NA	TRBV6-5	many	TRBJ2-7	CASLKTRDTYEQYF	TGTGCCAGCCTTAAGACTAGGGACACCTACGAGCAGTACTTC
13	NA	TRBV19	many	TRBJ1-2	CASRASGVDGYTF	TGTGCCAGTAGGGCCTCGGGAGTAGATGGCTACACCTTC
13	NA	TRBV3-1	many	TRBJ2-7	CASSQDAARKQYF	TGTGCCAGCAGCCAAGACGCGGCCCGAAAGCAGTACTTC
10	NA	TRBV12-3/TRBV12-4	NA	TRBJ1-1	CASMRTEAFF	TGTGCCAGCATGCGGACTGAAGCTTTCTTT
12	NA	TRBV28	many	TRBJ2-7	CASSLRGYEQYF	TGTGCCAGCAGTTTGCGAGGGTACGAGCAGTACTTC
13	NA	TRBV2	many	TRBJ1-6	CASSPTTDSPLHF	TGTGCCAGCAGCCCCACAACGGATTCACCCCTCCACTTT
12	NA	TRBV6-1	many	TRBJ1-5	CASSEIKQPQHF	TGTGCCAGCAGTGAAATAAAGCAGCCCCAGCATTTT
16	TRBD2	TRBV20-1	once	TRBJ2-2	CSARSGTSGRTGELFF	TGCAGTGCTAGATCCGGGACTAGCGGGAGGACCGGGGAGCTGTTTTTT
17	NA	TRBV28	NA	TRBJ1-5	CASSLGPAATSNRPQHF	TGTGCCAGCAGTTTAGGACCGGCCGCCACGAGCAATCGGCCCCAGCATTTT
15	TRBD1	TRBV7-9	few	TRBJ1-1	CASSPRTGYNTEAFF	TGTGCCAGCAGCCCACGGACAGGCTATAACACTGAAGCTTTCTTT